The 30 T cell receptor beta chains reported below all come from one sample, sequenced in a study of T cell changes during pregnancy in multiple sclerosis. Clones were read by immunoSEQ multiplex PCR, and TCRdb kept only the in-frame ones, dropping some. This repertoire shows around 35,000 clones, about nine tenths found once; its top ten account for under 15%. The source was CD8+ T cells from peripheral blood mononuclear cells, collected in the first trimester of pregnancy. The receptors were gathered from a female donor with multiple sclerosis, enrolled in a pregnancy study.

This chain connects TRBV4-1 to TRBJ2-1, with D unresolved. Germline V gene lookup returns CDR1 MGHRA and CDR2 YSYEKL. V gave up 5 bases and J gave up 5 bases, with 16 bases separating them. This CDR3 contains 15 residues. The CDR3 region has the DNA TGCGCCAGCAGCGAATTCACTCCACTTAACAATGAGCAGTTCTTC. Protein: CASSEFTPLNNEQFF.

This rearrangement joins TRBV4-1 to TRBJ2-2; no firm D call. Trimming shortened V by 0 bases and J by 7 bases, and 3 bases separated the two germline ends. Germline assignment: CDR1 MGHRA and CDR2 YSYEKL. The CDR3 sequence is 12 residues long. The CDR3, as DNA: TGCGCCAGCAGCCAAGATCTCGGGGAGCTGTTTTTT. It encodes CASSQDLGELFF.

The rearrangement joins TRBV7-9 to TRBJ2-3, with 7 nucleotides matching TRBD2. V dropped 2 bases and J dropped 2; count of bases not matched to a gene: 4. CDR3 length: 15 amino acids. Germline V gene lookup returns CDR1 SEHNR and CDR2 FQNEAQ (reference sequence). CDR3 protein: CASSLPGTTTDTQYF. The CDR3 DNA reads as TGTGCCAGCAGCTTACCGGGGACTACCACAGATACGCAGTATTTT.

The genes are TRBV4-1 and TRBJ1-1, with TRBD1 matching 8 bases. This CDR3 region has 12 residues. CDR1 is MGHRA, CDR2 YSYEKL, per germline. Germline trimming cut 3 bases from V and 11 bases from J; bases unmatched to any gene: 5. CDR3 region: CASSHGQGEAFF. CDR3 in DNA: TGCGCCAGCAGCCATGGACAGGGAGAGGCTTTCTTT.

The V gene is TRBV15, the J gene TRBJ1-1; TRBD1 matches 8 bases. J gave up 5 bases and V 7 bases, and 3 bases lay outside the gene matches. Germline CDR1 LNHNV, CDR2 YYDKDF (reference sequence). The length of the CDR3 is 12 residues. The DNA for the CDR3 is TGTGCCACCAAACAGGGGGAAACTGAAGCTTTCTTT. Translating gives CATKQGETEAFF.

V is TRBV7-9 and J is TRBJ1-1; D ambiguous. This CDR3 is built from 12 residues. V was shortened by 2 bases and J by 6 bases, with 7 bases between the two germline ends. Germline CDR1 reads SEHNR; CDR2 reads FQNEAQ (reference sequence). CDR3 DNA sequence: TGTGCCAGCAGCTTAATATTTCCTGAAGCTTTCTTT. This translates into CASSLIFPEAFF.

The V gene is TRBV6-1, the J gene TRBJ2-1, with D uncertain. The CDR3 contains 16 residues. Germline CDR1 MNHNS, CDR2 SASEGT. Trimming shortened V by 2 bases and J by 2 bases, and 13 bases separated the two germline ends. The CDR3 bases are TGTGCCAGCAGTGAATTGAGAGGAAAACCCTACAATGAGCAGTTCTTC. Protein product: CASSELRGKPYNEQFF.

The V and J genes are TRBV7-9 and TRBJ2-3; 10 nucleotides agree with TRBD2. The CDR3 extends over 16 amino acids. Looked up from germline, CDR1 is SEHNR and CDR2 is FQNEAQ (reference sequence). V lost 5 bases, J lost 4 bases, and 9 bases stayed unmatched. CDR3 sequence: CASSPPGTSEADTQYF. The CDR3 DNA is TGTGCCAGCAGCCCACCAGGGACTAGCGAAGCAGATACGCAGTATTTT.

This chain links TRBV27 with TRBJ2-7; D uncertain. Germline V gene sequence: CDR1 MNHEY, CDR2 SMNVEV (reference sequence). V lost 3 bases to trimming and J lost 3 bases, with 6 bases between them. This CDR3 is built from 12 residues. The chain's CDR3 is CASSLSRYEQYF. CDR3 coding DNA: TGTGCCAGCAGTTTGTCCCGCTACGAGCAGTACTTC.

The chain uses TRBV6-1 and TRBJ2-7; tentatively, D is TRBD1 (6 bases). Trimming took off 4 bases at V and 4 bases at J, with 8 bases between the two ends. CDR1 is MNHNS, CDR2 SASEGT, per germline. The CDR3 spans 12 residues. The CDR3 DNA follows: TGTGCCAGCAGTGCAGGGGCGTACGAGCAGTACTTC. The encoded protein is CASSAGAYEQYF.

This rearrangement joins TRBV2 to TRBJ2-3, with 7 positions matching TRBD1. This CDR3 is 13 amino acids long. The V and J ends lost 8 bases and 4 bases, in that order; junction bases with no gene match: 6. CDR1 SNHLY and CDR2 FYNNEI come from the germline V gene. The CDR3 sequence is CASPGGPADTQYF. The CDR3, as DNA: TGTGCCAGCCCAGGGGGACCGGCAGATACGCAGTATTTT. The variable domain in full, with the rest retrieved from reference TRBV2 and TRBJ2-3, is EPEVTQTPSHQVTQMGQEVILRCVPISNHLYFYWYRQILGQKVEFLVSFYNNEISEKSEIFDDQFSVERPDGSNFTLKIRSTKLEDSAMYFCASPGGPADTQYFGPGTRLTVL.

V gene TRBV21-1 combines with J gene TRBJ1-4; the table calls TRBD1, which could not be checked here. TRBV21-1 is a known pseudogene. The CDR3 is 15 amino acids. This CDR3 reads CASSIRQGSNEKLFF. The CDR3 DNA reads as TGTGCCAGCAGCATCCGACAGGGTAGTAATGAAAAACTGTTTTTT.

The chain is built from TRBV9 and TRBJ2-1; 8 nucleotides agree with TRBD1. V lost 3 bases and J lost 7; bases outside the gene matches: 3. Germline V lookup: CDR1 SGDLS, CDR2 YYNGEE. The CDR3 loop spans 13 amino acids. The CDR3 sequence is CASSGDRGNEQFF. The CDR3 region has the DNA TGTGCCAGCAGCGGCGACAGGGGTAATGAGCAGTTCTTC.

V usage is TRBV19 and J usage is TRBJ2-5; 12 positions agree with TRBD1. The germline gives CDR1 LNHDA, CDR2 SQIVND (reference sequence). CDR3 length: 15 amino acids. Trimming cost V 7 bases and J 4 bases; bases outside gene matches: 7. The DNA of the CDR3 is TGTGCCAGTAAAAGCGGGACAGGGGGCCCAGAGACCCAGTACTTC. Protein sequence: CASKSGTGGPETQYF. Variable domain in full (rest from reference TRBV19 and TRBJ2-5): DGGITQSPKYLFRKEGQNVTLSCEQNLNHDAMYWYRQDPGQGLRLIYYSQIVNDFQKGDIAEGYSVSREKKESFPLTVTSAQKNPTAFYLCASKSGTGGPETQYFGPGTRLLVL.

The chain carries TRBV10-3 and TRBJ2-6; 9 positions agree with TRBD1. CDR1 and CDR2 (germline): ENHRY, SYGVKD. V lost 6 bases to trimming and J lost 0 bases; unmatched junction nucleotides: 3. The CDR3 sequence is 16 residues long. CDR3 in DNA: TGTGCCATCAGCGGACAGGGGAGCTCTGGGGCCAACGTCCTGACTTTC. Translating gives CAISGQGSSGANVLTF.

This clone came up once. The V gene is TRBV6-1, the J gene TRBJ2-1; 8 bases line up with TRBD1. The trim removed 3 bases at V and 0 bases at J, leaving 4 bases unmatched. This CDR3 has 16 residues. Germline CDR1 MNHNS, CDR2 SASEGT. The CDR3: CASSDWTGSSYNEQFF. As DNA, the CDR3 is TGTGCCAGCAGTGATTGGACAGGGAGCTCCTACAATGAGCAGTTCTTC.

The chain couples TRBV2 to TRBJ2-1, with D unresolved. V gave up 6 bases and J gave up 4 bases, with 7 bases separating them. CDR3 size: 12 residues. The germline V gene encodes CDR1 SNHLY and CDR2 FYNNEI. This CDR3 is CASRASYNEQFF. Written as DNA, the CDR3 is TGTGCCAGCAGGGCTTCATACAATGAGCAGTTCTTC.

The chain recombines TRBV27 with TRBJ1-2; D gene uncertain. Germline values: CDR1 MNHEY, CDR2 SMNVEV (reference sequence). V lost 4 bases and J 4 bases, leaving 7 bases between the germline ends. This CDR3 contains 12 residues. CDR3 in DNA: TGTGCCAGCAGTTCCCCGGGCTATGGCTACACCTTC. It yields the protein CASSSPGYGYTF.

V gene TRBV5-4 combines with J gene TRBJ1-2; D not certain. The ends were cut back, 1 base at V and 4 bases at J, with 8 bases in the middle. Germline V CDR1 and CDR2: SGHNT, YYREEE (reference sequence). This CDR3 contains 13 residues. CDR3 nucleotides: TGTGCCAGCAGCTTGTCCGGTTTCTATGGCTACACCTTC. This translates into CASSLSGFYGYTF.

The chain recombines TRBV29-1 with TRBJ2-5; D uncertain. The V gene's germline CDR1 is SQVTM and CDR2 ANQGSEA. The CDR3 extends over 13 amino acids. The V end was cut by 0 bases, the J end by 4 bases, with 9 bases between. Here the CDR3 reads CSVEDPGGETQYF. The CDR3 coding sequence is TGCAGCGTTGAAGATCCCGGCGGAGAGACCCAGTACTTC.

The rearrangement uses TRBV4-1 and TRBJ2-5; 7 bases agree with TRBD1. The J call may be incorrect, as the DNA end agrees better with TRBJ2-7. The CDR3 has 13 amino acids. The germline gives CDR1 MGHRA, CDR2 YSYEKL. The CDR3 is CASSEGTAYEQYF. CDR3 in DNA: TGCGCCAGCAGCGAAGGGACAGCCTACGAGCAGTACTTC.

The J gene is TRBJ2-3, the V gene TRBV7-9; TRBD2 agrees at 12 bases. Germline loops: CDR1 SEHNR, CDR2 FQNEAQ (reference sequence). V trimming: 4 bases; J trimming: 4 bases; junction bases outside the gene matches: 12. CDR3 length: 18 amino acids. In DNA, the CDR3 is TGTGCCAGCAGCTCCACTGCCCCTAGCGGGAGGGCACCAGATACGCAGTATTTT. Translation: CASSSTAPSGRAPDTQYF.

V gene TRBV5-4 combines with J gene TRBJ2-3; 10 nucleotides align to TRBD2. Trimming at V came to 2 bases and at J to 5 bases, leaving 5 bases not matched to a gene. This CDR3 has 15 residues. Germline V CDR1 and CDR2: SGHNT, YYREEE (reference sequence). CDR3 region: CASSLAGGRVDTQYF. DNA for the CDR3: TGTGCCAGCAGCTTAGCGGGAGGGCGGGTAGATACGCAGTATTTT.

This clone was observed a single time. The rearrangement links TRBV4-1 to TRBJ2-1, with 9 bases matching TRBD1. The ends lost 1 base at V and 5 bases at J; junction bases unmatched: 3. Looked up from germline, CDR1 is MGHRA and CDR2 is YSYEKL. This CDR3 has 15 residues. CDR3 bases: TGCGCCAGCAGCCAAGGTGACAGGGGGAACAATGAGCAGTTCTTC. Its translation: CASSQGDRGNNEQFF.

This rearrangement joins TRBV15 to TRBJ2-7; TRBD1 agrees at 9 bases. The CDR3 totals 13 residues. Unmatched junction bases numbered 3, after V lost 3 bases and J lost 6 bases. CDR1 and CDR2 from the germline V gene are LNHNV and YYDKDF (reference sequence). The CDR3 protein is CATSRGQGAEQYF. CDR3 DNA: TGTGCCACCAGCAGGGGACAGGGCGCCGAGCAGTACTTC.

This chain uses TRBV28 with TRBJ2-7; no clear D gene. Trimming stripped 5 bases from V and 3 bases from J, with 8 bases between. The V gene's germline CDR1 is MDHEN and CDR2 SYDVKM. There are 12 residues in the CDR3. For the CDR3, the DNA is TGTGCCAGCAGTCCAGACAACTACGAGCAGTACTTC. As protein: CASSPDNYEQYF.

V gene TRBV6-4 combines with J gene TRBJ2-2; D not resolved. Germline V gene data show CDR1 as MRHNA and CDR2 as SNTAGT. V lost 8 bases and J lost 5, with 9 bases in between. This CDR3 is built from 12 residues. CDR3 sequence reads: CASRSATGELFF. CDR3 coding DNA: TGTGCCAGCCGCTCCGCGACCGGGGAGCTGTTTTTT.

This CDR3 is CASSVRAGNEETQYF. In DNA form, the CDR3 reads TGTGCCAGCAGCGTAAGGGCAGGGAATGAAGAGACCCAGTACTTC. The chain is built from TRBV9 and TRBJ2-5, with TRBD1 as a possible D gene (5 bases). Trimming took 1 base from V and 3 from J, leaving 13 bases between them. Germline lookup yields CDR1 SGDLS and CDR2 YYNGEE. This CDR3 has 15 amino acids.

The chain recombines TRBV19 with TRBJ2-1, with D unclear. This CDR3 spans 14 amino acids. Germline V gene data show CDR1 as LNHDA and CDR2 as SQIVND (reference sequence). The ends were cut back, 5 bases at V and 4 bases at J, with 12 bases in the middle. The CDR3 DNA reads TGTGCCAGTAGTGTATTACAGAGTTACAATGAGCAGTTCTTC. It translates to CASSVLQSYNEQFF.

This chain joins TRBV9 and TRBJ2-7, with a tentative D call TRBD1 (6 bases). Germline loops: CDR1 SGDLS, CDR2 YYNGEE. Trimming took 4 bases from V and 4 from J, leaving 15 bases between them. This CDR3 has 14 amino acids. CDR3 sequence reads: CASSPHRGSYEQYF. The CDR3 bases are TGTGCCAGCAGCCCTCATAGGGGGAGTTACGAGCAGTACTTC.